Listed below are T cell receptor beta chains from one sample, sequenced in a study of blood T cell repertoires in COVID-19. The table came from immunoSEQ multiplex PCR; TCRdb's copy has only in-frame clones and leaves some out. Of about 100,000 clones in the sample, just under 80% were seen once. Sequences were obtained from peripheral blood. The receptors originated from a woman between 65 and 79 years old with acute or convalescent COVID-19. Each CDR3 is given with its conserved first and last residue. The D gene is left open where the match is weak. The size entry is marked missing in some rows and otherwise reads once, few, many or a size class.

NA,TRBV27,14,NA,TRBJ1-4,TGTGCCAGCAGTTTAGGACAGTCTAATGAAAAACTGTTTTTT,CASSLGQSNEKLFF
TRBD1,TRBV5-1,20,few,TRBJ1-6,TGCGCCAGCAGCTTGGCCGTCGGCGGCAGGGGGAGCTCCTATAATTCACCCCTCCACTTT,CASSLAVGGRGSSYNSPLHF
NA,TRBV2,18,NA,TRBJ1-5,TGTGCCAGCAGTGTTGTGACAGGTCGCCCGCAAAGCAATCAGCCCCAGCATTTT,CASSVVTGRPQSNQPQHF
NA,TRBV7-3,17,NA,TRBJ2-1,TGTGCCAGCAGCTATAAACAGGGAAAGAGCTCCTACAATGAGCAGTTCTTC,CASSYKQGKSSYNEQFF
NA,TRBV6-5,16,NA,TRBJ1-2,TGTGCCAGCAGTTACTCGGCCGGCGGGGATGACTATGGCTACACCTTC,CASSYSAGGDDYGYTF
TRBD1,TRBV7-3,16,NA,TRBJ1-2,TGTGCCAGCAGCTTAAACCCGGACAGGGGTCGAGGTGGCTACACCTTC,CASSLNPDRGRGGYTF
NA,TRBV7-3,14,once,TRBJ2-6,TGTGCCAGCGGGTACCCGGGAGGGGCCAACGTCCTGACTTTC,CASGYPGGANVLTF
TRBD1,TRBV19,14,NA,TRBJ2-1,TGTGCCAGTAGTAGGGACAGGGGATACAATGAGCAGTTCTTC,CASSRDRGYNEQFF
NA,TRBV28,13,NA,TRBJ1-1,TGTGCCAGCAGTCCCGGACAGAACACTGAAGCTTTCTTT,CASSPGQNTEAFF
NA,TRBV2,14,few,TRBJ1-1,TGTGCCAGCAGTGTAGGGAGGACGAACACTGAAGCTTTCTTT,CASSVGRTNTEAFF